One and the same sample provided the 20 T cell receptor beta chains below, sequenced in a study of cytomegalovirus exposure and HLA in healthy donors. The PCR was carried out with 60 Vbeta primers and 13 Jbeta primers. This table comes from immunoSEQ multiplex PCR, and its TCRdb copy is limited to in-frame clones, with some not included. The sample has over 200,000 clones; about 70% are singletons. The source material was PBMCs. These receptors were obtained from a man aged 40-55 years in good health and CMV-seropositive.

V and J are TRBV9 and TRBJ1-3, with TRBD1 matching 7 bases. The V segment lost 2 bases and the J segment 2 bases; nucleotides outside the gene matches: 4. CDR3 size: 15 residues. Germline CDR1 and CDR2: SGDLS and YYNGEE. The CDR3 reads CASSVSGTAGNTIYF. In DNA form, the CDR3 reads TGTGCCAGCAGCGTCTCGGGGACAGCTGGAAACACCATATATTTT.

The chain couples TRBV4-1 to TRBJ1-5, with D perhaps TRBD1 (6 bases). The ends were cut back, 1 base at V and 4 bases at J, with 11 bases in the middle. CDR1 and CDR2 (germline): MGHRA, YSYEKL. CDR3 size: 15 residues. CDR3 sequence: CASSQVRGSNQPQHF. CDR3 DNA: TGCGCCAGCAGCCAAGTCAGGGGATCGAATCAGCCCCAGCATTTT.

Comments on this clone: A read error may be the cause here, since a much bigger clone is one base away. For the CDR3, the DNA is TGTGCCAGCAGCTCCGGGACAGGGGATGAAAAACTGTTTTTT. Its protein product is CASSSGTGDEKLFF. V gene TRBV11-1 combines with J gene TRBJ1-4, with 10 positions matching TRBD1. CDR1 and CDR2 from the germline V gene are SGHAT and FQDESV (reference sequence). The V segment lost 4 bases and the J segment 6 bases; nucleotides outside the gene matches: 2. The CDR3 is 14 residues long.

As to this clone: The sample holds other DNA sequences that translate to the same CDR3. The chain carries TRBV5-4 and TRBJ2-2; a possible D gene is TRBD2 (6 bases). Germline lookup yields CDR1 SGHNT and CDR2 YYREEE (reference sequence). CDR3 length: 13 amino acids. The V end lost 2 bases, the J end lost 5 bases, and 7 bases lay between the germline ends. CDR3 bases: TGTGCCAGCAGCTTTCGGGGGACCGGGGAGCTGTTTTTT. Translated, it gives CASSFRGTGELFF.

This clone has just a few counts. The genes are TRBV14 and TRBJ1-4, with D possibly matching TRBD1 (5 bases). From germline, CDR1 is SGHDN and CDR2 FVKESK. Trimming removed 1 base at V and 10 bases at J, with 10 bases between. This CDR3 comprises 13 residues. CDR3 protein: CASSQGPQGKLFF. CDR3 nucleotide sequence: TGTGCCAGCAGCCAAGGGCCCCAGGGAAAACTGTTTTTT.

V usage is TRBV28 and J usage is TRBJ1-5, with D unresolved. This CDR3 comprises 12 residues. The germline V gene has CDR1 MDHEN and CDR2 SYDVKM. V was pared by 3 bases and J by 6 bases, with 6 bases between. This chain's CDR3 is CASSFEVQPQHF. Written as DNA, the CDR3 is TGTGCCAGCAGTTTTGAGGTTCAGCCCCAGCATTTT.

This chain connects TRBV28 to TRBJ2-3; tentatively, D is TRBD1 (6 bases). The V end was cut by 3 bases, the J end by 6 bases, with 16 bases between. The germline V gene encodes CDR1 MDHEN and CDR2 SYDVKM. The CDR3 covers 15 residues. The CDR3 DNA reads as TGTGCCAGCAGTTTGCCGACGACAGGCCCGGATACGCAGTATTTT. This encodes CASSLPTTGPDTQYF.

This clone came up a few times. The chain employs TRBV11-2 and TRBJ2-1; TRBD1 matches at 9 bases. The CDR3 is made up of 15 amino acids. CDR1 is SGHAT and CDR2 is FQNNGV in the germline V gene. J was trimmed by 1 base and V by 5 bases; bases with no gene match: 3. CDR3 coding DNA: TGTGCCAGCAGCCCCGACAGGGGGTCCTACAATGAGCAGTTCTTC. Translated: CASSPDRGSYNEQFF.

This clone was observed a handful of times. This chain uses TRBV15 with TRBJ2-7; perhaps TRBD2 as D (6 bases). The CDR3 length is 14 residues. Trimming stripped 3 bases from V and 2 bases from J, with 11 bases between. Germline lookup yields CDR1 LNHNV and CDR2 YYDKDF (reference sequence). In DNA form, the CDR3 reads TGTGCCACCAGCAGCGGGACTTCTACCTACGAGCAGTACTTC. It codes for CATSSGTSTYEQYF.

This sequence joins TRBV12-5 and TRBJ1-4; no clear D. The germline CDR1 and CDR2 sequences are LGHNT and FRNRAP. V was pared by 1 base and J by 11 bases, with 8 bases between. There are 12 residues in the CDR3. DNA of the CDR3: TGTGCTAGTGGTTTGGCCGTGAGTAAACTGTTTTTT. This gives the protein CASGLAVSKLFF.

V is TRBV28 and J is TRBJ2-1, with 10 bases lining up with TRBD2. The germline V gene has CDR1 MDHEN and CDR2 SYDVKM. Unmatched junction bases numbered 9, after V lost 1 base and J lost 9 bases. The CDR3 is 16 residues long. In nucleotides, the CDR3 is TGTGCCAGCAGTTTATCTAGCGGGGGCGCCTTGGGTGAGCAGTTCTTC. It encodes CASSLSSGGALGEQFF.

The chain employs TRBV11-3 and TRBJ2-3, with D possibly being TRBD2 (5 bases). This CDR3 contains 15 residues. The germline CDR1 and CDR2 sequences are SGHNT and YENEEA. V lost 8 bases, J lost 0 bases, and 15 bases lay in between. The CDR3 coding sequence is TGTGCCAGCTGCCCGGGGAGTGGCAGCACAGATACGCAGTATTTT. Amino acid sequence: CASCPGSGSTDTQYF.

The J gene is TRBJ2-2, the V gene TRBV7-9; the D gene is possibly TRBD2 (7 bases). Germline V lookup: CDR1 SEHNR, CDR2 FQNEAQ (reference sequence). V was clipped by 2 bases and J by 0 bases, with 19 bases between them. The CDR3 runs to 19 residues. Here the CDR3 DNA reads TGTGCCAGCAGCTTAACGACGGGGGGCATACTTACGAACACCGGGGAGCTGTTTTTT. As protein: CASSLTTGGILTNTGELFF.

The chain links TRBV10-3 to TRBJ1-2; the D gene is possibly TRBD1 (5 bases). Deletions cut 1 base from V and 6 bases from J, with 9 bases between. The CDR3 spans 13 residues. Germline V gene lookup returns CDR1 ENHRY and CDR2 SYGVKD. CDR3 residues: CAISEWGEDGYTF. Here the CDR3 DNA reads TGTGCCATCAGTGAGTGGGGGGAGGATGGCTACACCTTC.

The V gene is TRBV19, the J gene TRBJ2-2; a weak D match, TRBD1 (5 bases). V was cut by 4 bases and J by 6 bases, with 18 bases left in between. The CDR3 covers 16 residues. CDR1 LNHDA and CDR2 SQIVND come from the germline V gene (reference sequence). Written as DNA, the CDR3 is TGTGCCAGTAGTAACCAGGGTACGGGTTTCGCCGGGGAGCTGTTTTTT. Amino acids: CASSNQGTGFAGELFF. The full variable domain, in which reference TRBV19 and TRBJ2-2 provide the parts outside the CDR3, is DGGITQSPKYLFRKEGQNVTLSCEQNLNHDAMYWYRQDPGQGLRLIYYSQIVNDFQKGDIAEGYSVSREKKESFPLTVTSAQKNPTAFYLCASSNQGTGFAGELFFGEGSRLTVL.

This clone was detected only a few times. The chain uses TRBV5-1 and TRBJ1-2; 10 bases fit TRBD1. The CDR3 has 17 amino acids. The germline V gene has CDR1 SGHRS and CDR2 YFSETQ. V dropped 3 bases and J dropped 2; count of bases not matched to a gene: 10. The CDR3 nucleotides are TGCGCCAGCAGCTCCCCTGGGGGGACAGGGGTAAACTATGGCTACACCTTC. Its protein is CASSSPGGTGVNYGYTF.

The J gene is TRBJ2-7, the V gene TRBV7-9; a weak D match, TRBD2 (5 bases). The V end lost 10 bases, the J end lost 3 bases, and 13 bases lay between the germline ends. This CDR3 region has 12 residues. The V gene's germline CDR1 is SEHNR and CDR2 FQNEAQ (reference sequence). The CDR3 nucleotides are TGTGCCACCGAAGAGGGAAACTACGAGCAGTACTTC. It translates to CATEEGNYEQYF.

The rearrangement joins TRBV5-1 to TRBJ2-1; TRBD1 aligns across 9 bases. V lost 0 bases and J lost 9; bases outside the gene matches: 4. The CDR3 sequence is 14 residues long. Germline V gene sequence: CDR1 SGHRS, CDR2 YFSETQ. Here the CDR3 DNA reads TGCGCCAGCAGCTTGGGTCGGACAGGGGCTGAGCAGTTCTTC. It codes for CASSLGRTGAEQFF.

The CDR3 loop is CASSWGVVYGYTF. For the CDR3, the DNA is TGTGCCAGCAGTTGGGGGGTGGTCTATGGCTACACCTTC. The J gene is TRBJ1-2, the V gene TRBV27; the D gene is possibly TRBD1 (5 bases). The germline CDR1 and CDR2 sequences are MNHEY and SMNVEV (reference sequence). The CDR3 extends over 13 amino acids. Deletions cut 4 bases from V and 4 bases from J, with 10 bases between.

The rearrangement links TRBV15 to TRBJ1-2; possibly TRBD1 for D (5 bases). This CDR3 comprises 12 residues. With 0 bases removed from V and 8 bases from J, the gap between germline ends came to 7 bases. CDR1 is LNHNV, CDR2 YYDKDF, per germline (reference sequence). CDR3 coding DNA: TGTGCCACCAGCAGAGAGGAGGGGGGCTACACCTTC. Amino acid sequence: CATSREEGGYTF. Supplemented by reference TRBV15 and TRBJ1-2, the full variable domain reads DAMVIQNPRYQVTQFGKPVTLSCSQTLNHNVMYWYQQKSSQAPKLLFHYYDKDFNNEADTPDNFQSRRPNTSFCFLDIRSPGLGDTAMYLCATSREEGGYTFGSGTRLTVV.